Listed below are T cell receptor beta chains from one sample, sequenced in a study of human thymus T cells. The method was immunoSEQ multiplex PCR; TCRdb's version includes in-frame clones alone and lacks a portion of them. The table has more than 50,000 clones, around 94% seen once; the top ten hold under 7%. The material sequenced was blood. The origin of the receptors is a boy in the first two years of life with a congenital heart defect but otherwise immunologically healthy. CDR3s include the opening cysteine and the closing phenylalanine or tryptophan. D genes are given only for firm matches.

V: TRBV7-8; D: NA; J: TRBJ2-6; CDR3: CASSPNSPGANVLTF
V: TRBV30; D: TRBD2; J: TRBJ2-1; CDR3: CAWSGGSYNEQFF
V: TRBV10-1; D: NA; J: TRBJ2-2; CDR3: CASSERVRGTGELFF
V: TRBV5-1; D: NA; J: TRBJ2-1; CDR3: CASRVGQSYNEQFF
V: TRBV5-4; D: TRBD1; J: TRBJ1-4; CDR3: CASSRRDRPTNEKLFF
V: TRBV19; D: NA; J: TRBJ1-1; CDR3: CASSGRGRDTEAFF
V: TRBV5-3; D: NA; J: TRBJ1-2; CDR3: CASEGGTGNLDYGYTF
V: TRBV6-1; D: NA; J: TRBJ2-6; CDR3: CASSPVGAGANVLTF
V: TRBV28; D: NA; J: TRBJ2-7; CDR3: CASSPMWLYEQYF
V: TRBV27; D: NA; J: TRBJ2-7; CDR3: CASSSPPTYEQYF
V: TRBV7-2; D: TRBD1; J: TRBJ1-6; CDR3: CASRSGTGRSPLHF
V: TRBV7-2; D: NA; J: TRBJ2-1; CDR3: CASSFGQLVYNEQFF
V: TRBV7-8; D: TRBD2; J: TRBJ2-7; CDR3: CASSFVSGRAGEQYF
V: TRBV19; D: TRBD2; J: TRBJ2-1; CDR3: CASGTSGRPPYNEQFF
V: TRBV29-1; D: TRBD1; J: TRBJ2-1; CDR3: CSVERGQAYNEQFF
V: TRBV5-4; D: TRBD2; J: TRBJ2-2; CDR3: CASSPALAGAGELFF
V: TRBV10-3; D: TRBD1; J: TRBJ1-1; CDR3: CAISESTGAEAFF
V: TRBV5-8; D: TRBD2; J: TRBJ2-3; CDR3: CASSLSYLGGGLVTDTQYF
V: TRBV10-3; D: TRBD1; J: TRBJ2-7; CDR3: CAISAGRGQGDYEQYF
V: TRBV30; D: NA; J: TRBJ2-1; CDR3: CAWIDRLGEQFF
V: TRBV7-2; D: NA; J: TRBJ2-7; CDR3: CASSPGSYEQYF
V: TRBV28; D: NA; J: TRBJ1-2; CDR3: CASSSSPTGTNYGYTF
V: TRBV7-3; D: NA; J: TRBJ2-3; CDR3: CASSFGRPADTQYF
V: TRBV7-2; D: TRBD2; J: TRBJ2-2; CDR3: CASSVAGGFTGELFF
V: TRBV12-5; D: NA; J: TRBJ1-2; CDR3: CASGFEVWGASYGYTF
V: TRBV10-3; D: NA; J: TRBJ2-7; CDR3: CAISTSGVPYEQYF
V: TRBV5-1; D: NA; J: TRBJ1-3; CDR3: CASSLAGSGNTIYF
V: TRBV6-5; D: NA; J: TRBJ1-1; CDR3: CASSSTRGTEAFF
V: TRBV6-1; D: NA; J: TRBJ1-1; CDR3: CASSEQGHSTEAFF
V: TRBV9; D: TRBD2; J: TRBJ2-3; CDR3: CASSQAGLSVDTQYF
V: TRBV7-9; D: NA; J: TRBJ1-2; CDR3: CASSTSAGAEVYGYTF
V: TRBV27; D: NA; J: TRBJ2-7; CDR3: CASSLDSSYEQYF
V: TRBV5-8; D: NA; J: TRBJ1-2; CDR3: CASSLERAVGGVWFHGYTF
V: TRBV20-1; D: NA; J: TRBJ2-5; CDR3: CSARPEETQYF
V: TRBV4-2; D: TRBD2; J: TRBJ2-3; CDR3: CASSQDSSGGPTDTQYF
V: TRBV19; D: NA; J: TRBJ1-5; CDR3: CASSLRVTNQPQHF
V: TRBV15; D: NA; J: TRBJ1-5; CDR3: CATSRDFGGGNQPQHF
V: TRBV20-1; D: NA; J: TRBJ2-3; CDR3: CSAYTDTQYF
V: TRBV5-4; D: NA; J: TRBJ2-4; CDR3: CASSLALGVAKNIQYF
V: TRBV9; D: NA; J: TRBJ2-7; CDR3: CASSVSGRSYEQYF
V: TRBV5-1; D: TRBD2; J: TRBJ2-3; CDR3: CASSLGLATDTQYF
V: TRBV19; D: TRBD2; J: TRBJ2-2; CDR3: CASSTLGLAGSSGELFF
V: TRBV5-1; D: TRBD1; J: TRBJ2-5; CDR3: CASSSGDRKGETQYF
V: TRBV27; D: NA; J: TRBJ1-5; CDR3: CASSLSYSNQPQHF
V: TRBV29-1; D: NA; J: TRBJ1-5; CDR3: CSVSNSNQPQHF